This T cell receptor (beta chain) emerged from a study of blood T cell repertoires in COVID-19. Study overall: Researchers got acute and convalescent COVID-19 samples from the United States, Italy and Spain. The cDNA or gDNA used as material had been derived from T cells, B-cell-depleted T cells, or PBMCs.

In the original workflow: Amplifying reference gene primers gave estimates of nucleated cell counts. Generated by immunoSEQ multiplex PCR, the TCRdb table keeps only in-frame clones and is missing some. V and J calls plus clone size are reproduced from that table; the DNA served to infer D and trimming. The data hold hundreds of thousands of clones, with 90% to 95% observed a single time. The CDR3 runs 16 residues. Trimming pared 3 bases from V and 5 bases from J, leaving 20 bases between. Germline values: CDR1 GTSNPN, CDR2 SVGIG (reference sequence). This chain joins TRBV30 and TRBJ1-5, with a tentative D call TRBD1 (6 bases). Source material: peripheral blood. The clonotype was recovered from a woman in her late teens or twenties who had recovered from COVID-19. In DNA, the CDR3 is TGTGCCTGGAGGCCGAGGGGGGGCATACGATATCAGCCCCAGCATTTT. As protein: CAWRPRGGIRYQPQHF.